This section outlines one T cell receptor (beta chain) sequence together with its context. Antigen unknown. The CDR3 sequence is 13 residues long. Trimming stripped 6 bases from V and 7 bases from J, with 15 bases between. The data derive from a study of CD4+ T cells in melanoma. Study-wide results and limits: CD8+ T cell, macrophage and B cell function reportedly correlated with neoantigen-specific CD4+ T cells.

Assay used: immunoSEQ multiplex PCR; TCRdb lists only in-frame clones, some missing. The data hold about 9,600 clones, with 70% to 75% observed a single time. The V gene is TRBV12-3 or TRBV12-4, the J gene TRBJ2-5; possible D gene TRBD1, 6 bases. The TCR sequence derives from a human donor with melanoma. The sequenced material came from cells from a culture (not recorded whether cultured in vitro). The DNA of the CDR3 is TGTGCCAGCAGCCGGGAAACAGGGCGGACCCAGTACTTC. Translation: CASSRETGRTQYF.